The 14 T cell receptor beta chains listed next were all sequenced from one sample in a study of human T cells and chemical hapten exposure. Noted time point: patch test 1, 2 weeks after DPC sensitization. As for treatment: therapeutic diphenylcyclopropenone sensitization with weekly scalp DPC. From the RACE reads, TCRdb called clonotypes with MiXCR, one entry per CDR3 protein. The sample yields more than 150,000 distinct CDR3 sequences, about 14% seen once. This sample comprised whole blood, obtained in connection with sensitization to the hapten diphenylcyclopropenone (DPC). These receptor sequences come from a woman in her 30s with alopecia areata. Some clones in this sample may be carry-over from other donors' samples.

The chain is built from TRBV19 and TRBJ2-2, with D perhaps TRBD2 (6 bases). Between the trimmed V and J ends, which lost 7 bases and 3 bases, there was a span of 9 bases. Looked up from germline, CDR1 is LNHDA and CDR2 is SQIVND (reference sequence). The CDR3 has 13 residues. CDR3 sequence reads: CASKGGDTGELFF. The CDR3 DNA sequence: TGTGCCAGTAAAGGAGGGGACACCGGGGAGCTGTTTTTT.

This clonotype came up many times. This chain joins TRBV18 and TRBJ2-7; TRBD1 is a possible D gene (5 bases). V lost 1 base to trimming and J lost 3 bases, with 13 bases between them. CDR1 is KGHSH and CDR2 is LQKENI in the germline V gene. The CDR3 extends over 15 amino acids. The CDR3 nucleotides read TGTGCCAGCTCACCACGGGCAGGGCTTCACTACGAGCAGTACTTC. Amino acids: CASSPRAGLHYEQYF.

This clonotype appeared a few times. This sequence joins TRBV29-1 and TRBJ1-1; TRBD1 is a possible D gene (5 bases). V was shortened by 4 bases and J by 1 base, with 13 bases between the two germline ends. The CDR3 totals 14 residues. CDR1 is SQVTM, CDR2 ANQGSEA, per germline. In DNA form, the CDR3 reads TGCAGCGTTGTAGAGTTCGGGGGGAACACTGAAGCTTTCTTT. Amino acid sequence: CSVVEFGGNTEAFF.

This clonotype occurred a few times. V usage is TRBV28 and J usage is TRBJ2-7; D call uncertain. The CDR3 totals 11 residues. V was shortened by 10 bases and J by 3 bases, with 10 bases between the two germline ends. Looked up from germline, CDR1 is MDHEN and CDR2 is SYDVKM. CDR3 protein: CATQERYEQYF. The CDR3 DNA follows: TGTGCCACCCAGGAACGCTACGAGCAGTACTTC.

This clonotype was detected only a few times. The rearrangement links TRBV28 to TRBJ1-2; no clear D. The CDR3 has 10 amino acids. The V gene lost 4 bases and the J gene lost 8 bases, with 5 bases spanning the gap. Germline CDR1 and CDR2: MDHEN and SYDVKM. The CDR3 spells CASSSGGYTF. DNA of the CDR3: TGTGCCAGCAGTTCCGGCGGCTACACCTTC.

This clonotype was counted only a few times. The rearrangement uses TRBV20-1 and TRBJ1-1, with D hard to call. V lost 4 bases and J lost 4, with 4 bases in between. The CDR3 runs 10 residues. Germline V gene sequence: CDR1 DFQATT, CDR2 SNEGSKA (reference sequence). CDR3 bases: TGCAGTGCTAAAGGCACTGAAGCTTTCTTT. It encodes CSAKGTEAFF.

As concerns this clonotype: Relative to the germline gene, one junction end is altered; a read error may explain this. V usage is TRBV18 and J usage is TRBJ1-5; no reliable D call. This CDR3 region has 13 residues. Germline CDR1 reads KGHSH; CDR2 reads LQKENI. As DNA, the CDR3 is TGTGTCAGCTCACTCCAGGGCAATCAGCCCCAGCATTTT. Protein sequence: CVSSLQGNQPQHF.

The chain carries TRBV5-1 and TRBJ1-1; 9 bases align to TRBD1. Germline V gives CDR1 SGHRS, CDR2 YFSETQ. The CDR3 has 17 residues. V shed 3 bases, J shed 4 bases, and the junction held 13 bases outside the gene matches. The CDR3 region has the DNA TGCGCCAGCAGCTCGACAGGGGGGCTGCCCTTGGGCACTGAAGCTTTCTTT. This gives the protein CASSSTGGLPLGTEAFF.

The chain carries TRBV28 and TRBJ1-5; D not certain. V lost 2 bases to trimming and J lost 1 base, with 6 bases between them. CDR1 is MDHEN, CDR2 SYDVKM, per germline. The CDR3 extends over 14 amino acids. The CDR3 here is CASSLAASNQPQHF. CDR3 coding DNA: TGTGCCAGCAGTTTAGCTGCCAGCAATCAGCCCCAGCATTTT.

The table lists this clonotype with a few counts. The chain is built from TRBV9 and TRBJ2-7; D unclear. V lost 3 bases to trimming and J lost 3 bases, with 16 bases between them. Germline-derived CDR1 and CDR2 are SGDLS and YYNGEE. The CDR3 contains 15 residues. CDR3 DNA: TGTGCCAGCAGCGCCGAGTCGGCAGCTCTCTACGAGCAGTACTTC. Protein sequence: CASSAESAALYEQYF.

This sequence joins TRBV10-3 and TRBJ1-5, with D perhaps TRBD1 (6 bases). The V and J ends lost 7 bases and 5 bases respectively, with 15 bases between them. Germline CDR1 reads ENHRY; CDR2 reads SYGVKD. There are 14 residues in the CDR3. The CDR3: CAIKLSGGDQPQHF. The CDR3 DNA is TGTGCCATCAAGCTTAGTGGGGGCGATCAGCCCCAGCATTTT.

In DNA form, the CDR3 reads TGTGCCAGCAACATACTCTTTGGTTTAGACACTGAAGCTTTCTTT. It codes for CASNILFGLDTEAFF. V gene TRBV11-2 combines with J gene TRBJ1-1; no firm D call. Per the germline V gene, CDR1 is SGHAT and CDR2 is FQNNGV. This CDR3 has 15 residues. The V and J ends lost 7 bases and 3 bases respectively, with 18 bases between them.

This clonotype was found many times. The chain couples TRBV5-1 to TRBJ1-5; a weak D match, TRBD1 (5 bases). There are 14 residues in the CDR3. V was cut by 4 bases and J by 0 bases, with 8 bases left in between. From germline, CDR1 is SGHRS and CDR2 YFSETQ. CDR3 protein: CASSPDSSNQPQHF. As DNA, the CDR3 is TGCGCCAGCAGCCCCGACAGTAGCAATCAGCCCCAGCATTTT.

This clonotype was counted only a few times. The V gene is TRBV11-2, the J gene TRBJ2-1; D is possibly TRBD2 (5 bases). Germline CDR1 and CDR2: SGHAT and FQNNGV. This CDR3 spans 16 amino acids. The ends were cut back, 5 bases at V and 0 bases at J, with 14 bases in the middle. CDR3 bases: TGTGCCAGCAGCCTATATGCGGGCAGCTCCTACAATGAGCAGTTCTTC. It yields the protein CASSLYAGSSYNEQFF.